These T cell receptor beta chains were read from a single sample in a study of T cell repertoires in cytomegalovirus infection. TCRdb re-called the reads through MiXCR, storing one row per CDR3 protein. The table records approximately 630,000 distinct CDR3 sequences, 20% to 30% of them present only once. What was sequenced was CD8+ T cells from PBMCs. The receptors were sampled from a human donor in good health (CMV status not recorded). Some clones in this sample may be carry-over from other donors' samples. CDR3s leave out the opening cysteine and the closing phenylalanine or tryptophan.

>TRBV29-1|TRBJ1-1
STLGRMNTEAF
>TRBV28|TRBJ1-2
ASSNSGVRTHT
>TRBV5-6|TRBJ2-5
VSSPVGQETQY
>TRBV20-1|TRBJ2-1
SARDRRGEYNEQF
>TRBV19|TRBJ1-5
AKGQISNQPQH
>TRBV29-1|TRBJ1-1
SVFSGNTEAF
>TRBV15|TRBJ2-6
ATSSSGANVLT
>TRBV20-1|TRBJ2-5
SAIAQRDRKETQY
>TRBV6-6|TRBJ2-2
ASSYVTPGQHNTGELF
>TRBV7-9|TRBJ1-6
ASSSPGDSGNSPLH
>TRBV24-1|TRBJ2-4
ATSDLGADIQY
>TRBV7-2|TRBJ2-4
ASSLAGEPAKNIQY
>TRBV7-6|TRBJ2-1
ASSSRLGAYNEQF
>TRBV7-9|TRBJ2-4
ASSSTAAKNIQY
>TRBV28|TRBJ2-1
ASSYLAGGGEQF
>TRBV29-1|TRBJ2-5
SVDGQGQETQY
>TRBV7-6|TRBJ2-1
ASSLVVGKSYNEQF
>TRBV29-1|TRBJ2-1
SVEMIREGSPTF
>TRBV6-2/TRBV6-3|TRBJ1-5
ASSLTDNQPQH
>TRBV19|TRBJ2-7
ASSPLGTATYEQY
>TRBV6-6|TRBJ1-2
ASSYSGQDNVYGYT
>TRBV6-1|TRBJ1-1
ASSEGTGFFMNTEAF
>TRBV7-9|TRBJ2-3
ASRAGGDTQY
>TRBV7-2|TRBJ2-7
ASSLNRDRYEQY
>TRBV20-1|TRBJ1-1
SASDSVEAF
>TRBV7-2|TRBJ1-1
ASSLGDTTGLEAF
>TRBV2|TRBJ1-2
ASPMDYGYT
>TRBV10-3|TRBJ1-1
AISETMGQTEAF
>TRBV6-6|TRBJ1-6
ASSYEISYNSPLH
>TRBV29-1|TRBJ2-3
SVATGFFTDTQY
>TRBV7-2|TRBJ2-3
ASRLGGLAGSPTDTQY
>TRBV12-3/TRBV12-4|TRBJ2-7
ASSFDLYEQY
>TRBV4-2|TRBJ1-5
ASSQELGLNNQPQH
>TRBV7-4|TRBJ2-5
ASSLAFGYQETQN
>TRBV5-1|TRBJ2-7
ASSFLERGEDYEQY
>TRBV6-2/TRBV6-3|TRBJ1-1
ASRPQEHTEAF
>TRBV4-1|TRBJ1-1
ASSQDGGPNTEAF
>TRBV6-5|TRBJ2-1
ASGPSEYNEQF
>TRBV29-1|TRBJ2-7
SVEDQSSYEQY
>TRBV7-6|TRBJ2-1
ASSLEGTSGYEQF
>TRBV7-8|TRBJ2-1
ASSPEGGLSDEQF
>TRBV6-6|TRBJ1-1
AIQQGPGTEAF
>TRBV12-3/TRBV12-4|TRBJ2-4
ASSFGDSHKNIQY
>TRBV7-8|TRBJ2-1
ASSLALGSYNEQF
>TRBV29-1|TRBJ1-2
SVHKNLPNYGYT
>TRBV7-6|TRBJ2-5
ASSPEPRAAETQY
>TRBV4-1|TRBJ1-4
ASSPAGEKLF
>TRBV5-5|TRBJ1-2
ASSLGPGQGPRDYGYT
>TRBV11-2|TRBJ2-1
ASSFRADYSSYNEQF
>TRBV28|TRBJ1-5
VSSVLQGSNQPQH
>TRBV29-1|TRBJ2-7
SVAPGQAYEQY
>TRBV7-2|TRBJ2-3
ASSLLGLRPTQY
>TRBV28|TRBJ1-5
ASSYNPQGTYSNQPQH
>TRBV7-2|TRBJ2-2
ASSLGVPGTGELF
>TRBV19|TRBJ2-1
ASSMEQQF